A single sample gave rise to the 25 T cell receptor beta chains below, sequenced in a study of control samples from healthy donors and cancer patients. TCRdb's copy holds only in-frame clones and misses some; the assay was immunoSEQ multiplex PCR. The table includes about 100,000 clones, roughly 79% detected once. Sequenced sample: blood. Receptors were obtained from a man aged 18 to 29 in good health.

V gene TRBV4-2 combines with J gene TRBJ2-7; D not resolved. The germline V gene encodes CDR1 LGHNA and CDR2 YNFKEQ. Trimming cost V 1 base and J 4 bases, with 5 bases left between them. This CDR3 is 12 amino acids long. CDR3 amino acids: CASSQAPYEQYF. The CDR3, as DNA: TGTGCCAGCAGCCAAGCCCCATACGAGCAGTACTTC.

V gene TRBV7-9 combines with J gene TRBJ2-6, with D uncertain. The CDR3 contains 12 residues. Germline V gives CDR1 SEHNR, CDR2 FQNEAQ (reference sequence). Trimming took off 11 bases at V and 0 bases at J, with 5 bases between the two ends. CDR3 in DNA: TGTGCCGCAACCTCTGGGGCCAACGTCCTGACTTTC. Protein: CAATSGANVLTF.

The chain uses TRBV28 and TRBJ1-5; D remains ambiguous. Trimming left V 7 bases short and J 10 bases short, with 14 bases between. The CDR3 sequence is 12 residues long. Germline V gene data show CDR1 as MDHEN and CDR2 as SYDVKM. CDR3 sequence (DNA): TGTGCCAGCACCAATCCCGGCTACCCCCAGCATTTT. The encoded protein is CASTNPGYPQHF. Drawing the rest from reference TRBV28 and TRBJ1-5, the complete variable domain is DVKVTQSSRYLVKRTGEKVFLECVQDMDHENMFWYRQDPGLGLRLIYFSYDVKMKEKGDIPEGYSVSREKKERFSLILESASTNQTSMYLCASTNPGYPQHFGDGTRLSIL.

The genes are TRBV28 and TRBJ1-4; possibly TRBD1 for D (6 bases). Germline CDR1 reads MDHEN; CDR2 reads SYDVKM. V shed 5 bases and J shed 5 bases, with 15 bases lying between them. There are 15 residues in the CDR3. The CDR3 reads CASSDQTGVNEKLFF. CDR3 bases: TGTGCCAGCAGTGACCAGACAGGCGTAAATGAAAAACTGTTTTTT.

This chain connects TRBV5-6 to TRBJ1-2; 7 nucleotides agree with TRBD1. This CDR3 comprises 14 residues. Unmatched junction bases numbered 3, after V lost 2 bases and J lost 2 bases. Germline values: CDR1 SGHDT, CDR2 YYEEEE. The CDR3 region has the DNA TGTGCCAGCAGCTTTGGGACAGAAAACTATGGCTACACCTTC. Amino acid sequence: CASSFGTENYGYTF. The full variable domain, its missing parts supplied by reference TRBV5-6 and TRBJ1-2, is DAGVTQSPTHLIKTRGQQVTLRCSPKSGHDTVSWYQQALGQGPQFIFQYYEEEERQRGNFPDRFSGHQFPNYSSELNVNALLLGDSALYLCASSFGTENYGYTFGSGTRLTVV.

J is TRBJ2-5 and V is TRBV28; TRBD2 matches at 12 bases. CDR3 length equals 15 residues. The V and J ends lost 6 bases and 5 bases, in that order; junction bases with no gene match: 7. Germline CDR1 is MDHEN and CDR2 is SYDVKM. The CDR3 region is CASSPSGGAGETQYF. The CDR3 nucleotides are TGTGCCAGCAGCCCTAGCGGGGGGGCCGGGGAGACCCAGTACTTC.

This clone was seen only a few times. The chain combines TRBV5-6 with TRBJ1-2; the D is unclear. The CDR3 runs 11 residues. Germline V lookup: CDR1 SGHDT, CDR2 YYEEEE. V gave up 5 bases and J gave up 7 bases, with 9 bases separating them. CDR3 residues: CASSITGGYTF. CDR3 DNA sequence: TGTGCCAGCAGTATTACGGGTGGCTACACCTTC.

The J gene is TRBJ1-6, the V gene TRBV5-5; 9 nucleotides align to TRBD1. This CDR3 contains 14 residues. V lost 4 bases, J lost 6 bases, and 2 bases stayed unmatched. The germline V gene encodes CDR1 SGHKS and CDR2 YYEKEE (reference sequence). The CDR3 DNA reads as TGTGCCAGCAGCCCGGGACAGGGTAATTCACCCCTCCACTTT. This translates into CASSPGQGNSPLHF.

V and J are TRBV4-2 and TRBJ1-4; no clear D. CDR3 length: 12 residues. Germline V gene sequence: CDR1 LGHNA, CDR2 YNFKEQ. The V end was cut by 0 bases, the J end by 6 bases, with 2 bases between. CDR3 loop: CASSQEYEKLFF. DNA for the CDR3: TGTGCCAGCAGCCAAGAATATGAAAAACTGTTTTTT.

The chain combines TRBV27 with TRBJ1-6; D call uncertain. CDR1 is MNHEY, CDR2 SMNVEV, per germline (reference sequence). Trimming took 5 bases from V and 8 from J, leaving 7 bases between them. This CDR3 has 12 residues. The CDR3 protein is CASSQRYSPLHF. The DNA of the CDR3 is TGTGCCAGCAGTCAAAGATATTCACCCCTCCACTTT.

The chain has TRBV27 and TRBJ2-7; D is undetermined. Trimming removed 2 bases from V and 0 bases from J, with 8 bases in between. The CDR3 is 14 amino acids. CDR1 is MNHEY and CDR2 is SMNVEV in the germline V gene (reference sequence). The DNA for the CDR3 is TGTGCCAGCAGTTTACGACTGAGCTCCTACGAGCAGTACTTC. Protein product: CASSLRLSSYEQYF.

The chain carries TRBV5-1 and TRBJ2-2; perhaps TRBD1 as D (6 bases). Looked up from germline, CDR1 is SGHRS and CDR2 is YFSETQ. This CDR3 region has 15 residues. V gave up 3 bases and J gave up 5 bases, with 14 bases separating them. CDR3 protein: CASSSRQANTGELFF. The CDR3 DNA is TGCGCCAGCAGCTCCCGACAGGCTAATACCGGGGAGCTGTTTTTT.

This clone was found a few times. V usage is TRBV7-2 and J usage is TRBJ2-1; 10 bases line up with TRBD2. The CDR3 has 15 residues. Germline values: CDR1 SGHTA, CDR2 FQGNSA. V was clipped by 5 bases and J by 9 bases; unmatched bases: 10. CDR3: CASSIGQRGGREQFF. The CDR3 coding sequence is TGTGCCAGCAGCATAGGTCAGCGGGGGGGCCGTGAGCAGTTCTTC. The variable domain in full, with the rest retrieved from reference TRBV7-2 and TRBJ2-1, is GAGVSQSPSNKVTEKGKDVELRCDPISGHTALYWYRQSLGQGLEFLIYFQGNSAPDKSGLPSDRFSAERTGGSVSTLTIQRTQQEDSAVYLCASSIGQRGGREQFFGPGTRLTVL.

This clone was seen many times. The identical CDR3 is also encoded by other nucleotide sequences in the sample. The rearrangement links TRBV9 to TRBJ2-7; 10 positions match TRBD1. Germline trimming cut 3 bases from V and 4 bases from J; bases unmatched to any gene: 1. The V gene's germline CDR1 is SGDLS and CDR2 YYNGEE. This CDR3 comprises 13 residues. CDR3 sequence reads: CASSGQGAYEQYF. In DNA form, the CDR3 reads TGTGCCAGCAGCGGACAGGGGGCGTACGAGCAGTACTTC.

The J gene is TRBJ1-1, the V gene TRBV4-1, with TRBD1 as a possible D gene (5 bases). The V end lost 7 bases, the J end lost 1 base, and 13 bases lay between the germline ends. CDR3 size: 14 residues. Germline V gene lookup returns CDR1 MGHRA and CDR2 YSYEKL. In nucleotides, the CDR3 is TGCGCCAGCACGATGGGACCGAGGAACACTGAAGCTTTCTTT. This encodes CASTMGPRNTEAFF.

The V gene is TRBV6-2 or TRBV6-3, the J gene TRBJ2-1; 8 bases agree with TRBD1. CDR1 and CDR2 from the germline V gene are MNHEY and SVGEGT. V was clipped by 6 bases and J by 8 bases; unmatched bases: 9. This CDR3 is built from 14 residues. The DNA of the CDR3 is TGTGCCAGCAGCAGGGGGACAGGTTGGGATGAGCAGTTCTTC. It is translated as CASSRGTGWDEQFF.

CDR3 sequence: CASSGTGVSGNTIYF. In DNA, the CDR3 is TGCGCCAGCTCCGGGACAGGGGTATCTGGAAACACCATATATTTT. V and J are TRBV23-1 and TRBJ1-3; 10 bases are a match to TRBD1. TRBV23-1 is recorded as an ORF, its role being uncertain. The CDR3 consists of 15 residues. V trimming: 8 bases; J trimming: 1 base; junction bases outside the gene matches: 5.

V usage is TRBV12-3 or TRBV12-4 and J usage is TRBJ1-2; D remains unclear. The CDR3 loop spans 13 amino acids. With 2 bases removed from V and 4 bases from J, the gap between germline ends came to 8 bases. The CDR3 reads CASSLTSGYGYTF. CDR3 nucleotides: TGTGCCAGCAGTTTAACGTCCGGCTATGGCTACACCTTC.

The chain employs TRBV9 and TRBJ1-1, with unresolved D. The V and J ends lost 3 bases and 3 bases respectively, with 12 bases between them. The CDR3 contains 14 residues. Germline lookup yields CDR1 SGDLS and CDR2 YYNGEE. In DNA form, the CDR3 reads TGTGCCAGCAGCGGGGGAAACGGGTACACTGAAGCTTTCTTT. Translating it yields CASSGGNGYTEAFF.

This rearrangement joins TRBV5-6 to TRBJ2-2; 9 bases align to TRBD2. The CDR3 runs 14 residues. Germline CDR1 SGHDT, CDR2 YYEEEE. After removal of 4 bases from V and 5 bases from J, the junction contained 3 bases not matched to a gene. The CDR3 bases are TGTGCCAGCAGCCTCCTAGCGGGAACCGGGGAGCTGTTTTTT. Its translation is CASSLLAGTGELFF. Full variable domain (remainder filled in from reference TRBV5-6 and TRBJ2-2): DAGVTQSPTHLIKTRGQQVTLRCSPKSGHDTVSWYQQALGQGPQFIFQYYEEEERQRGNFPDRFSGHQFPNYSSELNVNALLLGDSALYLCASSLLAGTGELFFGEGSRLTVL.

V and J are TRBV7-2 and TRBJ2-7; D may be TRBD1 or TRBD2 (5 bases each). The CDR3 spans 12 residues. V was pared by 2 bases and J by 6 bases, with 8 bases between. Germline V gene lookup returns CDR1 SGHTA and CDR2 FQGNSA. The CDR3 loop reads CASSLLGVEQYF. The CDR3 coding sequence is TGTGCCAGCAGCTTATTGGGGGTCGAGCAGTACTTC.

This chain connects TRBV13 to TRBJ2-6; D possibly matches TRBD1 or TRBD2 (6 bases each). In germline, CDR1 is PRHDT, CDR2 FYEKMQ (reference sequence). This CDR3 is built from 16 residues. V was shortened by 10 bases and J by 4 bases, with 20 bases between the two germline ends. The CDR3 DNA is TGTGCCACCCCGGGGGCAGGCTACGCCGGGGCCAACGTCCTGACTTTC. It codes for CATPGAGYAGANVLTF.

This chain links TRBV5-1 with TRBJ1-3; no firm D call. The CDR3 totals 13 residues. With 4 bases removed from V and 4 bases from J, the gap between germline ends came to 9 bases. CDR1 and CDR2 (germline): SGHRS, YFSETQ. CDR3 bases: TGCGCCAGCAGCCCGGATGAGGGAAACACCATATATTTT. It translates to CASSPDEGNTIYF.

This rearrangement joins TRBV5-6 to TRBJ2-5; 9 bases are shared with TRBD1. The CDR3 sequence is 16 residues long. The germline CDR1 and CDR2 sequences are SGHDT and YYEEEE. Losses at the gene ends were 3 bases for V and 5 bases for J; bases not matched to a gene: 11. CDR3 DNA sequence: TGTGCCAGCAGCTCCCCCGGGACAGGGATGTTGGAGACCCAGTACTTC. Amino acid sequence: CASSSPGTGMLETQYF.

This clone came up once. This chain connects TRBV5-6 to TRBJ1-2; possible D gene TRBD1, 5 bases. The V and J ends lost 5 bases and 4 bases respectively, with 15 bases between them. Germline assignment: CDR1 SGHDT and CDR2 YYEEEE. This CDR3 is built from 14 residues. CDR3 bases: TGTGCCAGCAGATATACAGGTGAATTCTATGGCTACACCTTC. Encoded protein: CASRYTGEFYGYTF.